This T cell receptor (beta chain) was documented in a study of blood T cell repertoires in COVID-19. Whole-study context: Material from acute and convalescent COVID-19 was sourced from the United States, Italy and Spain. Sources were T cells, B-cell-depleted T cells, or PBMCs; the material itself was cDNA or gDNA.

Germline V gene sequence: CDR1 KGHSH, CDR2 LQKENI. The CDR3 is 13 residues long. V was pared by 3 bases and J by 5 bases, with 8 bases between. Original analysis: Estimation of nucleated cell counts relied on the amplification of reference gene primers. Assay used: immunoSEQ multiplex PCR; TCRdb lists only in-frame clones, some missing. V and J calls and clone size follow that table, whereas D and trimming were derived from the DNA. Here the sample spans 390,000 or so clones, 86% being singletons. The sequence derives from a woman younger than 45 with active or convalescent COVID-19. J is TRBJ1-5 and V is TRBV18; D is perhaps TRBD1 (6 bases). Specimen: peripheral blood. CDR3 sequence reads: CASSPNRDQPQHF. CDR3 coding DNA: TGTGCCAGCTCACCGAACAGGGATCAGCCCCAGCATTTT. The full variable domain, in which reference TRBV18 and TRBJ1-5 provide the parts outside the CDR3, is NAGVMQNPRHLVRRRGQEARLRCSPMKGHSHVYWYRQLPEEGLKFMVYLQKENIIDESGMPKERFSAEFPKEGPSILRIQQVVRGDSAAYFCASSPNRDQPQHFGDGTRLSIL.